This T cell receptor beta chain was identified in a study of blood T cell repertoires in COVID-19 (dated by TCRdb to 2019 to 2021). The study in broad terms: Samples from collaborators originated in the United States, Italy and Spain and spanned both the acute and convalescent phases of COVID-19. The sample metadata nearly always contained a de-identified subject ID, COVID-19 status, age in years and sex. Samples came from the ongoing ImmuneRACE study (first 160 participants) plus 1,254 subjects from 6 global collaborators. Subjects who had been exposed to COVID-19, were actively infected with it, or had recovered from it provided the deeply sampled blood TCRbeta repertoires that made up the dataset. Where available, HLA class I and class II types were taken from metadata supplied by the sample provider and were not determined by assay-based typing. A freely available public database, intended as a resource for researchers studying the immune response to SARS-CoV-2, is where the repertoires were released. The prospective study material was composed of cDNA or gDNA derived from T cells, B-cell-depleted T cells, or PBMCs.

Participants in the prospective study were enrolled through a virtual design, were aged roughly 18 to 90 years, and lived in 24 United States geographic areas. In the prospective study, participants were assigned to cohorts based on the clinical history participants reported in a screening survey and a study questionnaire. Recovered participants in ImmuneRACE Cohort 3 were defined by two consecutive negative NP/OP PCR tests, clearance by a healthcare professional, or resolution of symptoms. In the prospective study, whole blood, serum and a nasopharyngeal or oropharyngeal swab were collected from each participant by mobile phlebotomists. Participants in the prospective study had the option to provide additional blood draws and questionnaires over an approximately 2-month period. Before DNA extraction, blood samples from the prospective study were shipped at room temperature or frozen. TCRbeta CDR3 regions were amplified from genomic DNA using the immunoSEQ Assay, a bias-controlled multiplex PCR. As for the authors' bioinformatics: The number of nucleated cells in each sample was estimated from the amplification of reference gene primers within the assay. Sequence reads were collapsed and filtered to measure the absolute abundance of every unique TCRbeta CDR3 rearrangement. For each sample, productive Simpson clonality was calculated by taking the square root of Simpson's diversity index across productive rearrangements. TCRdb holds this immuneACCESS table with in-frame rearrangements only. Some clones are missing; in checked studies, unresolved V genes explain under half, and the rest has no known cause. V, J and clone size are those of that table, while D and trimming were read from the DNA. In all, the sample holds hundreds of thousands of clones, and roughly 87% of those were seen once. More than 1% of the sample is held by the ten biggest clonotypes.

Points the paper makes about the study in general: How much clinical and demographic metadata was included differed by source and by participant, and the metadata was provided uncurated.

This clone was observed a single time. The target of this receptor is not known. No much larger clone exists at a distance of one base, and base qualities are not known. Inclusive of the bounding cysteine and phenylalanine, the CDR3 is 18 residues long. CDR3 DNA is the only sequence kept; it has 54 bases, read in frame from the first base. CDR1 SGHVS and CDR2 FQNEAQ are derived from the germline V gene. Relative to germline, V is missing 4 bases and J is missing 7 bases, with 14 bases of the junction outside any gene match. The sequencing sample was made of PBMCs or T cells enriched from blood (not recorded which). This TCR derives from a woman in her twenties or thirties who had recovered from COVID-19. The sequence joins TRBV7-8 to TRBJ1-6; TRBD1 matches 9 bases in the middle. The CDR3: CASSSSTPGQGMNSPLHF. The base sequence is TGTGCCAGCAGCTCCTCCACGCCGGGACAGGGAATGAATTCACCCCTCCACTTT.